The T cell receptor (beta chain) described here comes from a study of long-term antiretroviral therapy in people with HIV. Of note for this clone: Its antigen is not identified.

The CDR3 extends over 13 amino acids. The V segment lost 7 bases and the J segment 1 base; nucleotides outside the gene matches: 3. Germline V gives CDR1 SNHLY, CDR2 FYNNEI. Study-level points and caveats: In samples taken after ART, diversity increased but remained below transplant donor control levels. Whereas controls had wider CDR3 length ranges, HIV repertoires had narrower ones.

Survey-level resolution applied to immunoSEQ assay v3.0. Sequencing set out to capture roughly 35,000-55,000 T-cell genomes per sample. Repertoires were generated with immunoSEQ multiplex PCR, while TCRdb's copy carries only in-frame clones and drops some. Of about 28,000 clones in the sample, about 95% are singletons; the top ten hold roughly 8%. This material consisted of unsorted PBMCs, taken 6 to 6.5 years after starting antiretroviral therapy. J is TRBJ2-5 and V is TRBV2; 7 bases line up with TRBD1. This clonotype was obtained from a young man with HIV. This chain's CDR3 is CASIRQGQETQYF. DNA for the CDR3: TGTGCCAGCATTCGACAGGGCCAAGAGACCCAGTACTTC.